The next 5 T cell receptor beta chains were all read from a single sample in a study of spatial heterogeneity in lung cancer. TCRdb used MiXCR to reprocess the 5' RACE reads, holding one entry per CDR3 protein. The sample lists fewer than 60,000 distinct CDR3 sequences; around 7% were seen once. Stated time point: blood at routine non-recurrence follow-up after resection. The sequenced material consisted of unsorted whole RNA from tumor, nontumor lung or frozen PBMC. This specimen was PBMCs, taken at follow-up. These receptors were taken from a female donor with early-stage non-small cell lung cancer.

The V and J genes are TRBV6-1 and TRBJ2-7; tentative D call: TRBD1 (5 bases). Germline V gene lookup returns CDR1 MNHNS and CDR2 SASEGT. Between the trimmed V and J ends, which lost 4 bases and 3 bases, there was a span of 13 bases. CDR3 length equals 14 residues. CDR3 DNA sequence: TGTGCCAGCAGTGGCCCAGGCGGACACTACGAGCAGTACTTC. This gives the protein CASSGPGGHYEQYF.

The chain uses TRBV7-2 and TRBJ2-7; possibly TRBD1 for D (6 bases). CDR3 length equals 13 residues. The V gene lost 5 bases and the J gene lost 6 bases, with 14 bases spanning the gap. Germline CDR1 reads SGHTA; CDR2 reads FQGNSA. CDR3 sequence reads: CASSPLQGGEQYF. The CDR3 coding sequence is TGTGCCAGCAGCCCCTTACAAGGGGGCGAGCAGTACTTC.

CDR3 sequence reads: CSVGTGTGIQYF. Here the CDR3 DNA reads TGCAGCGTCGGCACCGGGACAGGCATTCAGTACTTC. This chain uses TRBV29-1 with TRBJ2-4, with 8 positions matching TRBD1. The CDR3 runs to 12 residues. The V and J ends lost 6 bases and 9 bases, in that order; junction bases with no gene match: 7. Per the germline V gene, CDR1 is SQVTM and CDR2 is ANQGSEA.

This clonotype was observed a single time. This chain joins TRBV2 and TRBJ1-2; D unresolved. V was clipped by 3 bases and J by 0 bases, with 5 bases between them. The V gene's germline CDR1 is SNHLY and CDR2 FYNNEI. The CDR3 covers 13 residues. CDR3 amino acids: CASSETANYGYTF. The CDR3 bases are TGTGCCAGCAGTGAGACCGCTAACTATGGCTACACCTTC.

This clonotype showed up many times. V usage is TRBV20-1 and J usage is TRBJ2-7; 9 bases agree with TRBD2. V gave up 3 bases and J gave up 1 base; unmatched junction bases: 7. There are 15 residues in the CDR3. Looked up from germline, CDR1 is DFQATT and CDR2 is SNEGSKA (reference sequence). The CDR3 loop reads CSASQRGALSYEQYF. The CDR3 coding sequence is TGCAGTGCTAGTCAGCGGGGGGCCCTATCCTACGAGCAGTACTTC.